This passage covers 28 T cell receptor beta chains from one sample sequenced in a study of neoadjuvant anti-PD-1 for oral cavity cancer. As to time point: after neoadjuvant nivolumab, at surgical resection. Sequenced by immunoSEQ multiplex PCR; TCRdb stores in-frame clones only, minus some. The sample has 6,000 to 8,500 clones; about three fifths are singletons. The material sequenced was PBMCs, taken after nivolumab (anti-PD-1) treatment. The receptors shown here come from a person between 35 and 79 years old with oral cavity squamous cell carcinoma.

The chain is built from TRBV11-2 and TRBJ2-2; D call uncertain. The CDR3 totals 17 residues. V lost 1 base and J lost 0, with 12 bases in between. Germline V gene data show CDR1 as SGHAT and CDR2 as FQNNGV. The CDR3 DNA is TGTGCCAGCAGCTTAGGCTGGGGATCGGCGAACACCGGGGAGCTGTTTTTT. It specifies CASSLGWGSANTGELFF.

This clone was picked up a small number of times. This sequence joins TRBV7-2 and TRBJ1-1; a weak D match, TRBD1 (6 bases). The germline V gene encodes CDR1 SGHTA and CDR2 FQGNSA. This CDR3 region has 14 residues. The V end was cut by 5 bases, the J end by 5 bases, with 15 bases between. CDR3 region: CASSTQGVETEAFF. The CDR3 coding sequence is TGTGCCAGCAGCACACAGGGAGTGGAAACTGAAGCTTTCTTT. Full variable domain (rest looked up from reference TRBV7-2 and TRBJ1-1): GAGVSQSPSNKVTEKGKDVELRCDPISGHTALYWYRQSLGQGLEFLIYFQGNSAPDKSGLPSDRFSAERTGGSVSTLTIQRTQQEDSAVYLCASSTQGVETEAFFGQGTRLTVV.

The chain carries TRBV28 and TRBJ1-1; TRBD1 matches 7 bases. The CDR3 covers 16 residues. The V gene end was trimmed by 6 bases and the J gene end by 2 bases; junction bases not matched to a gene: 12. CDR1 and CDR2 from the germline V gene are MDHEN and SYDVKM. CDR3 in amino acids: CASSPRGWQPNTEAFF. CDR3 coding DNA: TGTGCCAGCAGCCCCAGGGGGTGGCAACCCAACACTGAAGCTTTCTTT. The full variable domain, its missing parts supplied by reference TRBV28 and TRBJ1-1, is DVKVTQSSRYLVKRTGEKVFLECVQDMDHENMFWYRQDPGLGLRLIYFSYDVKMKEKGDIPEGYSVSREKKERFSLILESASTNQTSMYLCASSPRGWQPNTEAFFGQGTRLTVV.

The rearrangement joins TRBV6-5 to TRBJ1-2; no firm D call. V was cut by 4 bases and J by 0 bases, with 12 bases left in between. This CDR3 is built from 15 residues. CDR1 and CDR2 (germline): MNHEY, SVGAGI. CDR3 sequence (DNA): TGTGCCAGCAGTTCCCTTCGTGGAGCTAACTATGGCTACACCTTC. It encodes CASSSLRGANYGYTF.

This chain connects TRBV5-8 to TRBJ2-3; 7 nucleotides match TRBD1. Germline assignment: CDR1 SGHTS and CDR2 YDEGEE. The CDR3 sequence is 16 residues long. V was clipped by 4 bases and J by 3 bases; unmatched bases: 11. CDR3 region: CASSPPRQGRTDTQYF. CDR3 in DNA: TGTGCCAGCAGCCCCCCGAGACAGGGCCGAACAGATACGCAGTATTTT. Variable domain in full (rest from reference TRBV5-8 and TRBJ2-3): EAGVTQSPTHLIKTRGQQATLRCSPISGHTSVYWYQQALGLGLQFLLWYDEGEERNRGNFPPRFSGRQFPNYSSELNVNALELEDSALYLCASSPPRQGRTDTQYFGPGTRLTVL.

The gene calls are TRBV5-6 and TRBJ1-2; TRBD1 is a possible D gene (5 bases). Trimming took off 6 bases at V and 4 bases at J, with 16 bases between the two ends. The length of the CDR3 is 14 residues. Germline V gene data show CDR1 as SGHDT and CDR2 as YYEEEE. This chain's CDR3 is CASTLGQEPYGYTF. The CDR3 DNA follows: TGTGCCAGCACCCTGGGGCAGGAACCCTATGGCTACACCTTC. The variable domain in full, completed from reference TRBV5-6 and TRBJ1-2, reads DAGVTQSPTHLIKTRGQQVTLRCSPKSGHDTVSWYQQALGQGPQFIFQYYEEEERQRGNFPDRFSGHQFPNYSSELNVNALLLGDSALYLCASTLGQEPYGYTFGSGTRLTVV.

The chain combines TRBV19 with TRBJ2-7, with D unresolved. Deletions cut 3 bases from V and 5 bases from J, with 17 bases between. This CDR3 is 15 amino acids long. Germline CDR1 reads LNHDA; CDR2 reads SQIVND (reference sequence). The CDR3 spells CASSMSGSGNNEQYF. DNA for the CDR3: TGTGCCAGTAGTATGTCCGGATCAGGCAACAACGAGCAGTACTTC.

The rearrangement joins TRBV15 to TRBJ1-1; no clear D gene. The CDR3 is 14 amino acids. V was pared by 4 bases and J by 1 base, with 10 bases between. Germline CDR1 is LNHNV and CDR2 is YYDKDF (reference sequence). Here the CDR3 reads CATSTRRRNTEAFF. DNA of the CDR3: TGTGCCACCAGCACAAGACGGAGGAACACTGAAGCTTTCTTT.

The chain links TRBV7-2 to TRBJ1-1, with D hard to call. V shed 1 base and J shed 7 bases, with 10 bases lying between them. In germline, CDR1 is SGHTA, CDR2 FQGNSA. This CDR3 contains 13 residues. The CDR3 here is CASSLVRSNEAFF. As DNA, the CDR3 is TGTGCCAGCAGCTTAGTTCGTTCCAATGAAGCTTTCTTT. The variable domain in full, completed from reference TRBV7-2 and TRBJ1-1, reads GAGVSQSPSNKVTEKGKDVELRCDPISGHTALYWYRQSLGQGLEFLIYFQGNSAPDKSGLPSDRFSAERTGGSVSTLTIQRTQQEDSAVYLCASSLVRSNEAFFGQGTRLTVV.

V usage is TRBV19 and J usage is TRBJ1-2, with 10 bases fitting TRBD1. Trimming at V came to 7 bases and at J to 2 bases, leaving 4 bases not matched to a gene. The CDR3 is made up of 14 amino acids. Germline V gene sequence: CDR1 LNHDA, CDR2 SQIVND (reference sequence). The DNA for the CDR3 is TGTGCCAGTACCCCGGGACAGGGGAACTATGGCTACACCTTC. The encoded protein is CASTPGQGNYGYTF.

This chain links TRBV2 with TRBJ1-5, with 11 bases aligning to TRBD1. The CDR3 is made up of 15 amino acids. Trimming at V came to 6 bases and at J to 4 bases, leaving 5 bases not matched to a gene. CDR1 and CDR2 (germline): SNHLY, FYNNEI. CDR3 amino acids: CASRVGTGGNQPQHF. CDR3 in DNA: TGTGCCAGCAGAGTAGGGACAGGGGGAAATCAGCCCCAGCATTTT.

The DNA of the CDR3 is TGTGCCAGCAGCCGTGGGTGGGGCTACACCTTC. It specifies CASSRGWGYTF. This chain connects TRBV7-6 to TRBJ1-2; D gene unclear. V was pared by 5 bases and J by 8 bases, with 9 bases between. CDR1 and CDR2 from the germline V gene are SGHVS and FNYEAQ. The CDR3 contains 11 residues.

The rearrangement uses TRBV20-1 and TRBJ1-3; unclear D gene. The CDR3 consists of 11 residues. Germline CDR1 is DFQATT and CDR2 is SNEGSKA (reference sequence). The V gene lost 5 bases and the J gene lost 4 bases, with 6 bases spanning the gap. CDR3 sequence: CSAYQGNTIYF. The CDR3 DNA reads TGCAGTGCTTACCAGGGAAACACCATATATTTT.

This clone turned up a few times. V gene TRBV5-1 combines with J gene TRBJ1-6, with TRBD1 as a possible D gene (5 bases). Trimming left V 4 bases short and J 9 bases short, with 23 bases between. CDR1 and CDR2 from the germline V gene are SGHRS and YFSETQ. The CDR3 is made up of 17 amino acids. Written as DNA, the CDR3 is TGCGCCAGCAGCCCGGACCAAGGGGCATGGGGTAGTTCACCCCTCCACTTT. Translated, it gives CASSPDQGAWGSSPLHF.

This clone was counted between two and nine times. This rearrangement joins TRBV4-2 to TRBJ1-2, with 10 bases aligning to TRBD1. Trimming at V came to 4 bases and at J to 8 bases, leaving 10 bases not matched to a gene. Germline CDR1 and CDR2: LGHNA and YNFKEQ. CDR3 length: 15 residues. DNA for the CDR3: TGTGCCAGCAGCCTCGGGACAGGGGACAAGGGCGGCTACACCTTC. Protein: CASSLGTGDKGGYTF.

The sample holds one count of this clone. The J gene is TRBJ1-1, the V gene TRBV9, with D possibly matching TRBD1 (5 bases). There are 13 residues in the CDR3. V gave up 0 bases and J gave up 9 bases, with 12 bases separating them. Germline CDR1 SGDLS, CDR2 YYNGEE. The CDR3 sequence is CASSVASGGKAFF. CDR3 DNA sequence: TGTGCCAGCAGCGTAGCTTCCGGGGGGAAAGCTTTCTTT.

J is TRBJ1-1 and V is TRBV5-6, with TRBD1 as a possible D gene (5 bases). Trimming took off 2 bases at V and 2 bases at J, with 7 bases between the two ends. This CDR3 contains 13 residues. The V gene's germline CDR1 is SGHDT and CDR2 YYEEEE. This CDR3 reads CASSFRDNTEAFF. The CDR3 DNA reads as TGTGCCAGCAGCTTCCGGGACAACACTGAAGCTTTCTTT.

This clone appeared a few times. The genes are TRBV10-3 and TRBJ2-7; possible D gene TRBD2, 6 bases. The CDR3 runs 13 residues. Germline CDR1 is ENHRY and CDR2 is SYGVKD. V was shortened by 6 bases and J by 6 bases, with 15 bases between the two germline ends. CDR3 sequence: CAISEGLASEQYF. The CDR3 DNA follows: TGTGCCATCAGCGAAGGGCTAGCGAGCGAGCAGTACTTC.

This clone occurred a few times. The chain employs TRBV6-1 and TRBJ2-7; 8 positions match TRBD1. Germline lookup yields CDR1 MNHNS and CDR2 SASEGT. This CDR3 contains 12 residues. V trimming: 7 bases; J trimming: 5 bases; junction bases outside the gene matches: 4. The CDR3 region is CASTLQGDEQYF. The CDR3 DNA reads TGTGCCAGCACCTTACAGGGGGACGAGCAGTACTTC.

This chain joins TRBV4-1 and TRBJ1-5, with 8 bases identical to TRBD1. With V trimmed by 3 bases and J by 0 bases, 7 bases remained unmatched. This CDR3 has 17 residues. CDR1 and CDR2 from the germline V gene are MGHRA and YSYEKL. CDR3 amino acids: CASSHRGTGASNQPQHF. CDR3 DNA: TGCGCCAGCAGCCATCGAGGGACAGGCGCTAGCAATCAGCCCCAGCATTTT.

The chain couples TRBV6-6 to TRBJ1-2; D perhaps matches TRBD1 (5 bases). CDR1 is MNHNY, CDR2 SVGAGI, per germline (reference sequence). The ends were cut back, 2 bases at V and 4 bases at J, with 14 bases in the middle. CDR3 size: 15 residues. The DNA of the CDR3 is TGTGCCAGCAGTTACCCCCGGGAAGGGGTCTATGGCTACACCTTC. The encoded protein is CASSYPREGVYGYTF.

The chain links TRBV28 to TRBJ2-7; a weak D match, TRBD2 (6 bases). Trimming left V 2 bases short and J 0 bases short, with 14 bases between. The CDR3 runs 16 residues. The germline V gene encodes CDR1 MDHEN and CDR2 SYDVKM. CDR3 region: CASSLVWDSNSYEQYF. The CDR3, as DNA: TGTGCCAGCAGTTTAGTTTGGGACTCAAACTCCTACGAGCAGTACTTC.

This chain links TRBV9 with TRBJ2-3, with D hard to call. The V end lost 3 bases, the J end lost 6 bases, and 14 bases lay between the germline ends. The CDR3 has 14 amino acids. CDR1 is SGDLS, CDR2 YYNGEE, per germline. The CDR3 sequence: CASSASSSGDTQYF. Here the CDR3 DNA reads TGTGCCAGCAGCGCCAGTTCTTCCGGGGATACGCAGTATTTT.

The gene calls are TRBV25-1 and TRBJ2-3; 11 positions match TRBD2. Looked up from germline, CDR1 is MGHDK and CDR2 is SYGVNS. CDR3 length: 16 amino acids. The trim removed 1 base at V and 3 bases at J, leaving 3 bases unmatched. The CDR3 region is CASSESSGGWTDTQYF. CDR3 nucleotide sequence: TGTGCCAGCAGTGAATCTAGCGGGGGGTGGACAGATACGCAGTATTTT.

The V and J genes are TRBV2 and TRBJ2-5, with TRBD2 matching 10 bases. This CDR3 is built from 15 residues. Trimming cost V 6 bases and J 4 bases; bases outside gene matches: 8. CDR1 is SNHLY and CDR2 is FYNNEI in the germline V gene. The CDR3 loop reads CASSKRASGGETQYF. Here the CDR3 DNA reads TGTGCCAGCAGCAAAAGGGCTAGCGGGGGAGAGACCCAGTACTTC.

Here the CDR3 reads CASSYSRTGVNIQYF. The DNA of the CDR3 is TGTGCCAGCAGTTACTCCCGGACAGGGGTAAACATTCAGTACTTC. J is TRBJ2-4 and V is TRBV6-5; 9 nucleotides match TRBD1. CDR1 and CDR2 from the germline V gene are MNHEY and SVGAGI. V shed 0 bases, J shed 6 bases, and the junction held 3 bases outside the gene matches. This CDR3 is built from 15 residues.

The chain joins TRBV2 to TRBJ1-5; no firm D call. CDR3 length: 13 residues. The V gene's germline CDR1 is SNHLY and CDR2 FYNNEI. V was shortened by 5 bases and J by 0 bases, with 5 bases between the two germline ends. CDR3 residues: CASSSYSNQPQHF. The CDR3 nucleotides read TGTGCCAGCAGTAGCTATAGCAATCAGCCCCAGCATTTT.

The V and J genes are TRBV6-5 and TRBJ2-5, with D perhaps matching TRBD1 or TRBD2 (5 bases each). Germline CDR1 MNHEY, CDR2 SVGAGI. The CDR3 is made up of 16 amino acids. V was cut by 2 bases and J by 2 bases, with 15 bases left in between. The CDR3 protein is CASSYARVPGQETQYF. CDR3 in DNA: TGTGCCAGCAGTTACGCCAGGGTGCCGGGGCAAGAGACCCAGTACTTC.